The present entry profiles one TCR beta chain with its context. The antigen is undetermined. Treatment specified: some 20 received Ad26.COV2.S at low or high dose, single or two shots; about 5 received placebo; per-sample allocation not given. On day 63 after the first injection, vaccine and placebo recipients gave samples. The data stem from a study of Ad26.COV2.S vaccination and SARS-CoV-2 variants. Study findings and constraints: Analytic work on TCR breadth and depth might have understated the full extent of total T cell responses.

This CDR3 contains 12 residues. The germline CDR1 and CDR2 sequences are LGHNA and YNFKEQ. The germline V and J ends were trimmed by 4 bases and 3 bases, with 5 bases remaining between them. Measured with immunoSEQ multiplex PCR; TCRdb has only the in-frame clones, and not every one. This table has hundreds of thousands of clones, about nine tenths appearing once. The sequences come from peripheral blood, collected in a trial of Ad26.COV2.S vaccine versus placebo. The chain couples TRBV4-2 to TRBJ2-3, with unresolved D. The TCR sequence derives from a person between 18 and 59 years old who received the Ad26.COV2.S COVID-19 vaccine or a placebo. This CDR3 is CASSPGTDTQYF. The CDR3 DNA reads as TGTGCCAGCAGCCCCGGTACAGATACGCAGTATTTT.